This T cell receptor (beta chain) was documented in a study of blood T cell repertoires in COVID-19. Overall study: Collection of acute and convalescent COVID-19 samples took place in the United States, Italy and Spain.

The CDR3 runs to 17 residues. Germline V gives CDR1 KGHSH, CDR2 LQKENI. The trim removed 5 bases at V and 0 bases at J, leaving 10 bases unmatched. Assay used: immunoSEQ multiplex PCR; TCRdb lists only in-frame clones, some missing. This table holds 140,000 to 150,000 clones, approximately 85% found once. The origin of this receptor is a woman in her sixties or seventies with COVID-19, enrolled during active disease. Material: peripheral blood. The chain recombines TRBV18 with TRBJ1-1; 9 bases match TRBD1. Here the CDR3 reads CASSYTGGRGLNTEAFF. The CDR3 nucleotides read TGTGCCAGCTCATACACAGGGGGCAGAGGGTTGAACACTGAAGCTTTCTTT.